This T cell receptor (beta chain) was identified in a study of CD8+CD57+ T cells in acquired aplastic anemia. Study details: The DNA of sorted CD4+ and CD8+ cells averaged around 3.2 ug.

Genomic DNA, the template, was used for profiling of the TCR beta VDJ and CDR3. TCRdb re-called the reads through MiXCR, storing one row per CDR3 protein. The data hold 100,000 to 150,000 distinct CDR3 sequences, with around two fifths observed a single time. As concerns this clonotype: One end of the junction is discordant with germline, which a read error may explain.

This CDR3 region has 13 residues. Germline V CDR1 and CDR2: SGHTA, FQGTGA. The chain uses TRBV7-3 and TRBJ2-3; possibly TRBD2 for D (6 bases). The receptor comes from a human donor in good health, serving as a control. Sequencing was performed on sorted CD4+, CD8+, or CD8+CD57+ T cells (not recorded which) from PBMCs. In DNA form, the CDR3 reads TGCGCCAGCAGCTTGGACTACACAGATACGCAGTATTTT. Its protein is CASSLDYTDTQYF. The full variable domain, with the rest looked up from reference TRBV7-3 and TRBJ2-3, is GAGVSQTPSNKVTEKGKYVELRCDPISGHTALYWYRQSLGQGPEFLIYFQGTGAADDSGLPNDRFFAVRPEGSVSTLKIQRTERGDSAVYLCASSLDYTDTQYFGPGTRLTVL.